Listed below are T cell receptor beta chains from one sample, sequenced in a study of T cells after posttransplantation cyclophosphamide. The data were produced by immunoSEQ multiplex PCR, yet TCRdb's version contains in-frame clones alone and is incomplete. Altogether approximately 45,000 clones are present, roughly 93% being singletons, with the ten largest covering 3% to 3.5%. The sequencing sample was made of PBMCs. These receptors were collected from a woman aged 50 to 60 in good health and a related stem cell transplant donor. The CDR3 runs from the conserved cysteine through the conserved F or W. A D gene is named only where the DNA matches it firmly. Only part of the rows carry a size: once, few, many, or a class if the clone is expanded.

>TRBV19|TRBJ1-5|TRBD1|.
CASNDRGNQPQHF
TGTGCCAGTAATGACAGGGGCAATCAGCCCCAGCATTTT
>TRBV5-6|TRBJ2-1|.|once
CASSLAGGPEDEQFF
TGTGCCAGCAGCTTGGCCGGGGGGCCGGAGGATGAGCAGTTCTTC
>TRBV9|TRBJ2-1|TRBD2|.
CASSGATFSGRSYNEQFF
TGTGCCAGCAGCGGAGCCACCTTTAGCGGGAGGTCCTACAATGAGCAGTTCTTC
>TRBV2|TRBJ1-2|TRBD1|once
CASSGTGVSGFYGYTF
TGTGCCAGCAGTGGGACAGGGGTTTCTGGGTTCTATGGCTACACCTTC
>TRBV19|TRBJ2-2|TRBD1|.
CASTLGQGRTGELFF
TGTGCCAGTACCCTCGGACAGGGGCGGACCGGGGAGCTGTTTTTT
>TRBV18|TRBJ2-3|.|.
CASSPLIPTGLGTDTQYF
TGTGCCAGCTCACCCCTAATCCCAACAGGGTTGGGCACAGATACGCAGTATTTT
>TRBV7-9|TRBJ2-1|TRBD2|.
CASSLAGVSEQFF
TGTGCCAGCAGTCTAGCGGGGGTCTCTGAGCAGTTCTTC
>TRBV6-1|TRBJ2-7|TRBD2|.
CASSEGLAGSYEQYF
TGTGCCAGCAGTGAAGGACTAGCGGGCTCCTACGAGCAGTACTTC
>TRBV6-5|TRBJ1-1|.|.
CASSYGDTLTEAFF
TGTGCCAGCAGCTATGGGGACACACTCACTGAAGCTTTCTTT
>TRBV6-5|TRBJ1-2|TRBD1|.
CASSPQGYGGYTF
TGTGCCAGCAGTCCACAGGGGTACGGAGGCTACACCTTC
>TRBV6-5|TRBJ1-1|TRBD1|.
CASSPDRVANTEAFF
TGTGCCAGCAGCCCGGACAGGGTTGCGAACACTGAAGCTTTCTTT
>TRBV28|TRBJ2-2|.|.
CASSLAGLPISWNTGELFF
TGTGCCAGCAGTTTGGCCGGACTACCCATAAGTTGGAACACCGGGGAGCTGTTTTTT
>TRBV5-1|TRBJ2-1|TRBD2|.
CASRYSGSGNGQFF
TGCGCCAGCAGGTATAGCGGGAGCGGAAATGGGCAGTTCTTC
>TRBV2|TRBJ1-6|.|.
CASQSEGARSDSPLHF
TGTGCCAGCCAATCAGAAGGGGCGAGGTCGGATTCACCCCTCCACTTT
>TRBV6-1|TRBJ1-5|TRBD1|.
CASRRWTGLHQPQHF
TGTGCCAGCAGACGTTGGACAGGACTTCATCAGCCCCAGCATTTT
>TRBV5-1|TRBJ2-4|TRBD2|.
CASSAGLAGGAKNIQYF
TGCGCCAGCAGCGCGGGACTAGCGGGAGGGGCCAAAAACATTCAGTACTTC
>TRBV19|TRBJ1-4|TRBD1|.
CASTGQGSTNEKLFF
TGTGCCAGTACGGGACAGGGGTCAACTAATGAAAAACTGTTTTTT
>TRBV7-3|TRBJ2-1|TRBD2|.
CASSTTSGIGGNEQFF
TGTGCCAGCAGCACGACTAGCGGGATAGGTGGCAATGAGCAGTTCTTC
>TRBV19|TRBJ2-3|TRBD1|.
CASGTGGSTDTQYF
TGTGCCAGTGGGACAGGGGGGAGCACAGATACGCAGTATTTT
>TRBV5-1|TRBJ2-7|.|.
CASSLAQGSSYEQYF
TGCGCCAGCAGCTTGGCCCAGGGAAGCTCCTACGAGCAGTACTTC
>TRBV7-8|TRBJ1-1|.|medium-sized
CASSPDTNTEAFF
TGTGCCAGCAGCCCTGACACGAACACTGAAGCTTTCTTT
>TRBV10-3|TRBJ1-1|.|.
CAISESDRAAGNTEAFF
TGTGCCATCAGTGAGAGTGACCGGGCTGCGGGTAACACTGAAGCTTTCTTT
>TRBV19|TRBJ2-1|.|.
CASSIRGRNEQFF
TGTGCCAGTAGTATTAGGGGAAGGAATGAGCAGTTCTTC
>TRBV2|TRBJ2-5|.|.
CASREMGETQYF
TGTGCCAGTAGGGAGATGGGGGAGACCCAGTACTTC
>TRBV5-1|TRBJ1-2|TRBD1|.
CASSPSDRGLSGYTF
TGCGCCAGCAGCCCGTCGGACAGGGGATTGAGCGGCTACACCTTC
>TRBV4-1|TRBJ1-3|.|.
CASSQGPPGSLGNTIYF
TGCGCCAGCAGCCAAGGCCCCCCCGGGAGTCTAGGAAACACCATATATTTT
>TRBV9|TRBJ1-2|.|.
CASSAENYGYTF
TGTGCCAGCAGCGCAGAAAACTATGGCTACACCTTC
>TRBV19|TRBJ2-4|.|.
CASSNREFAKNIQYF
TGTGCCAGTAGTAACAGGGAATTCGCCAAAAACATTCAGTACTTC
>TRBV6-6|TRBJ1-4|TRBD1|.
CASRRKGQGDEKLFF
TGTGCCAGCAGGCGGAAGGGACAGGGGGATGAAAAACTGTTTTTT
>TRBV6-6|TRBJ2-7|.|.
CASSPGVSYEQYF
TGTGCCAGCAGCCCCGGGGTCTCCTACGAGCAGTACTTC
>TRBV6-6|TRBJ2-5|TRBD2|.
CASRPLAGGRGTQYF
TGTGCCAGCAGACCGCTAGCGGGAGGGCGGGGGACCCAGTACTTC
>TRBV21-1|TRBJ2-5|.|.
CASSGEVPGTSGSTGETQYF
TGTGCCAGCAGCGGCGAGGTTCCAGGGACTAGCGGGAGTACGGGGGAGACCCAGTACTTC
>TRBV6-1|TRBJ1-6|.|.
CASSESPLDRAPLHF
TGTGCCAGCAGTGAAAGTCCCCTGGACAGAGCACCCCTCCACTTT
>TRBV5-1|TRBJ2-7|TRBD1|.
CASSRDRDYYEQYF
TGCGCCAGCAGCCGGGACAGAGACTACTACGAGCAGTACTTC
>TRBV29-1|TRBJ2-3|.|.
CSTSSASTDTQYF
TGCAGCACTTCTAGCGCCAGCACAGATACGCAGTATTTT
>TRBV19|TRBJ1-6|.|.
CATQGQNNSPLHF
TGTGCCACCCAAGGACAAAATAATTCACCCCTCCACTTT
>TRBV30|TRBJ1-4|.|.
CAWSASSTNEKLFF
TGTGCCTGGAGTGCGTCTTCAACTAATGAAAAACTGTTTTTT
>TRBV2|TRBJ2-2|.|.
CASSEKSPGELFF
TGTGCCAGCAGTGAAAAGAGCCCCGGGGAGCTGTTTTTT
>TRBV15|TRBJ2-3|.|.
CATSRRDLLTDTQYF
TGTGCCACCAGCAGACGGGACTTGCTCACAGATACGCAGTATTTT
>TRBV7-6|TRBJ1-2|TRBD1|.
CASSPTGQEHGYTF
TGTGCCAGCAGCCCGACGGGACAGGAACATGGCTACACCTTC
>TRBV11-2|TRBJ1-1|TRBD1|.
CASSHWPRQGETNTEAFF
TGTGCCAGCAGCCATTGGCCTCGACAGGGGGAGACGAACACTGAAGCTTTCTTT
>TRBV5-1|TRBJ2-1|.|few
CASSLGLPGSYNEQFF
TGCGCCAGCAGCTTAGGCCTCCCAGGCTCCTACAATGAGCAGTTCTTC
>TRBV7-9|TRBJ2-1|.|.
CASSLVVYNEQFF
TGTGCCAGCAGCTTAGTAGTATACAATGAGCAGTTCTTC
>TRBV19|TRBJ2-7|TRBD2|.
CATANSGSYEQYF
TGTGCCACCGCGAATAGCGGGAGCTACGAGCAGTACTTC
>TRBV5-1|TRBJ2-2|.|.
CASSLSGVDTGELFF
TGCGCCAGCAGCTTGTCTGGAGTTGACACCGGGGAGCTGTTTTTT
>TRBV9|TRBJ1-2|.|.
CASSLRSVGYGYTF
TGTGCCAGCAGCCTAAGGAGTGTTGGCTATGGCTACACCTTC
>TRBV28|TRBJ2-7|.|.
CASSLFGQPDSYEQYF
TGTGCCAGCAGTTTATTTGGACAGCCAGACTCCTACGAGCAGTACTTC
>TRBV27|TRBJ2-1|.|.
CASESSYNEQFF
TGTGCCAGCGAGAGCTCCTACAATGAGCAGTTCTTC
>TRBV5-6|TRBJ1-2|.|.
CASSPDGGANYGYTF
TGTGCCAGCAGCCCGGACGGGGGAGCTAACTATGGCTACACCTTC
>TRBV7-8|TRBJ1-6|.|.
CASSLASSGANNSPLHF
TGTGCCAGCAGCTTAGCGTCGTCAGGGGCTAATAATTCACCCCTCCACTTT
>TRBV6-5|TRBJ2-7|.|.
CASRRASSREQYF
TGTGCCAGCAGGCGGGCCAGCTCAAGGGAGCAGTACTTC
>TRBV19|TRBJ1-1|.|.
CASSIDSYTEAFF
TGTGCCAGTAGTATAGACAGTTACACTGAAGCTTTCTTT
>TRBV5-6|TRBJ2-7|TRBD1|.
CASSLGGTGSHEQYF
TGTGCCAGCAGCTTGGGAGGGACAGGGTCACACGAGCAGTACTTC
>TRBV5-6|TRBJ2-5|TRBD2|.
CASSPSGLVVQETQYF
TGTGCCAGCAGCCCCTCGGGACTAGTCGTACAAGAGACCCAGTACTTC
>TRBV11-3|TRBJ2-3|.|.
CASSSGLASDTQYF
TGTGCCAGCAGCTCAGGGTTGGCTTCCGATACGCAGTATTTT
>TRBV5-1|TRBJ1-1|.|.
CASSRGGGTEAFF
TGCGCCAGCAGTAGAGGGGGGGGCACTGAAGCTTTCTTT
>TRBV2|TRBJ1-1|.|.
CASSGGGTENTEAFF
TGTGCCAGCAGTGGGGGGGGGACGGAGAACACTGAAGCTTTCTTT
>TRBV25-1|TRBJ2-7|TRBD1|.
CASSEPGTGDYEQYF
TGTGCCAGCAGTGAGCCCGGGACAGGGGACTACGAGCAGTACTTC